The 26 T cell receptor beta chains below come from one sample, sequenced in a study of OX40 agonist ivuxolimab in advanced cancers. The protocol was immunoSEQ multiplex PCR, while the TCRdb copy is restricted to in-frame clones and leaves out a portion. The data show under 85,000 clones, just over 85% seen once. The specimen comprised CD4+ or CD8+ T cells sorted from blood, sampled in a trial of the OX40 agonist ivuxolimab. All receptors derive from an adult with an advanced solid tumor such as melanoma, head and neck, liver or kidney cancer.

The sample holds a few counts of this clone. The J gene is TRBJ1-1, the V gene TRBV19, with D unresolved. There are 12 residues in the CDR3. V lost 4 bases and J 10 bases, leaving 13 bases between the germline ends. CDR1 and CDR2 from the germline V gene are LNHDA and SQIVND (reference sequence). CDR3 sequence reads: CASSNAGAVAFF. CDR3 DNA sequence: TGTGCCAGTAGTAACGCCGGAGCGGTAGCTTTCTTT.

The chain is built from TRBV19 and TRBJ1-3, with unresolved D. Germline V gene data show CDR1 as LNHDA and CDR2 as SQIVND (reference sequence). Between the trimmed V and J ends, which lost 6 bases and 2 bases, there was a span of 8 bases. The CDR3 totals 13 residues. This CDR3 is CASRGSAGNTIYF. The CDR3 coding sequence is TGTGCCAGTAGGGGCAGTGCTGGAAACACCATATATTTT.

The gene calls are TRBV15 and TRBJ2-5, with D hard to call. Matching the DNA end better, TRBJ2-7 makes the J call doubtful. Germline V gene sequence: CDR1 LNHNV, CDR2 YYDKDF (reference sequence). There are 14 residues in the CDR3. The CDR3 spells CATSRDPGPHEQYF. CDR3 coding DNA: TGTGCCACCAGCAGAGATCCCGGACCACACGAGCAGTACTTC.

The CDR3 protein is CASTIEGDYEQYF. As DNA, the CDR3 is TGTGCCAGCACCATCGAGGGGGACTACGAGCAGTACTTC. The chain is built from TRBV28 and TRBJ2-7; a possible D gene is TRBD1 (6 bases). The CDR3 is made up of 13 amino acids. CDR1 MDHEN and CDR2 SYDVKM come from the germline V gene. V dropped 7 bases and J dropped 3 bases, with 13 bases sitting between them.

J is TRBJ2-2 and V is TRBV11-2, with D uncertain. Germline V gene lookup returns CDR1 SGHAT and CDR2 FQNNGV. CDR3 size: 16 residues. Deletions cut 3 bases from V and 8 bases from J, with 19 bases between. The CDR3: CASSFALRIPPGELFF. CDR3 DNA sequence: TGTGCCAGCAGCTTCGCCCTGAGGATCCCCCCGGGGGAGCTGTTTTTT.

The J gene is TRBJ2-1, the V gene TRBV28; 9 positions match TRBD1. The germline V gene has CDR1 MDHEN and CDR2 SYDVKM. V gave up 7 bases and J gave up 3 bases; unmatched junction bases: 7. The CDR3 is 15 amino acids. The CDR3 nucleotides read TGTGCCAGCACTGATGACAGGGGGTTCTACAATGAGCAGTTCTTC. It encodes CASTDDRGFYNEQFF.

The V and J genes are TRBV2 and TRBJ1-6; 8 bases are a match to TRBD1. The CDR3 runs 13 residues. V lost 7 bases to trimming and J lost 9 bases; unmatched junction nucleotides: 5. Germline assignment: CDR1 SNHLY and CDR2 FYNNEI. The CDR3 coding sequence is TGTGCCAGCACAGGGGGCGCAGGTTCACCCCTCCACTTT. Residues: CASTGGAGSPLHF.

The rearrangement links TRBV29-1 to TRBJ2-6, with 7 bases lining up with TRBD2. Looked up from germline, CDR1 is SQVTM and CDR2 is ANQGSEA. This CDR3 spans 14 amino acids. The V and J ends lost 7 bases and 1 base, in that order; junction bases with no gene match: 4. The CDR3 loop is CSAGGTSGANVLTF. The CDR3 DNA sequence: TGCAGCGCCGGGGGGACTTCTGGGGCCAACGTCCTGACTTTC.

The chain employs TRBV5-1 and TRBJ2-1, with 7 bases identical to TRBD2. The V gene end was trimmed by 4 bases and the J gene end by 0 bases; junction bases not matched to a gene: 1. The CDR3 contains 14 residues. The germline CDR1 and CDR2 sequences are SGHRS and YFSETQ. CDR3 amino acids: CASSRTSSYNEQFF. The CDR3 DNA sequence: TGCGCCAGCAGCCGGACTAGCTCCTACAATGAGCAGTTCTTC.

This clone was seen only a few times. V gene TRBV10-3 combines with J gene TRBJ2-7, with D possibly being TRBD1 (6 bases). Germline-derived CDR1 and CDR2 are ENHRY and SYGVKD. CDR3 length: 14 residues. V shed 2 bases and J shed 5 bases, with 13 bases lying between them. CDR3 bases: TGTGCCATCAGTGAGCAGGACAGTTTCGACGAGCAGTACTTC. Protein sequence: CAISEQDSFDEQYF.

The J gene is TRBJ2-2, the V gene TRBV5-6, with 7 bases identical to TRBD2. Germline loops: CDR1 SGHDT, CDR2 YYEEEE. The CDR3 loop spans 16 amino acids. The ends lost 0 bases at V and 3 bases at J; junction bases unmatched: 5. The CDR3 loop reads CASSLGSSGYTGELFF. CDR3 nucleotides: TGTGCCAGCAGCTTGGGGTCTAGCGGATACACCGGGGAGCTGTTTTTT.

There are a few counts of this clone. The chain couples TRBV7-3 to TRBJ2-2; D gene uncertain. Germline CDR1 SGHTA, CDR2 FQGTGA. The length of the CDR3 is 12 residues. Trimming pared 5 bases from V and 8 bases from J, leaving 9 bases between. The CDR3 protein is CASSPGLGELFF. CDR3 nucleotides: TGTGCCAGCAGCCCCGGATTAGGGGAGCTGTTTTTT.

The chain carries TRBV6-5 and TRBJ1-1, with TRBD1 matching 7 bases. Trimming removed 0 bases from V and 11 bases from J; junction bases left unmatched: 6. This CDR3 has 13 amino acids. Germline CDR1 reads MNHEY; CDR2 reads SVGAGI. CDR3 sequence (DNA): TGTGCCAGCAGTTACTCGGGCGACAGGGCTGCTTTCTTT. The encoded protein is CASSYSGDRAAFF.

This clone was seen more than once but under ten times. This chain connects TRBV5-1 to TRBJ2-7, with D unresolved. This CDR3 comprises 16 residues. Germline assignment: CDR1 SGHRS and CDR2 YFSETQ. Trimming removed 4 bases from V and 4 bases from J, with 21 bases in between. CDR3 DNA sequence: TGCGCCAGCAGCCTCGGGTCGGGCTTTGTAAGGTACGAGCAGTACTTC. Translating gives CASSLGSGFVRYEQYF.

The chain carries TRBV19 and TRBJ2-3; D uncertain. V was trimmed by 3 bases and J by 6 bases, leaving 16 bases between them. This CDR3 region has 15 residues. The germline gives CDR1 LNHDA, CDR2 SQIVND (reference sequence). The CDR3 is CASSIRSNAWDTQYF. The DNA for the CDR3 is TGTGCCAGTAGTATTCGGAGTAATGCATGGGATACGCAGTATTTT.

The chain joins TRBV10-3 to TRBJ1-5, with D possibly being TRBD1 (5 bases). There are 14 residues in the CDR3. Germline V lookup: CDR1 ENHRY, CDR2 SYGVKD. V lost 6 bases, J lost 2 bases, and 11 bases lay in between. CDR3 nucleotide sequence: TGTGCCATCAGGGGGGTTGGCGGCAATCAGCCCCAGCATTTT. It codes for CAIRGVGGNQPQHF.

This clone was counted once. The chain recombines TRBV25-1 with TRBJ2-1; 11 nucleotides line up with TRBD1. The V segment lost 7 bases and the J segment 6 bases; nucleotides outside the gene matches: 11. From germline, CDR1 is MGHDK and CDR2 SYGVNS. The CDR3 has 16 amino acids. The CDR3 sequence: CASTPGGTGGINEQFF. In DNA, the CDR3 is TGTGCCAGCACCCCCGGGGGGACAGGGGGGATCAATGAGCAGTTCTTC.

The V and J genes are TRBV28 and TRBJ1-4; D gene uncertain. V lost 6 bases and J lost 5, with 1 base in between. Germline V gives CDR1 MDHEN, CDR2 SYDVKM. The CDR3 loop spans 10 amino acids. For the CDR3, the DNA is TGTGCCAGCAGAAATGAAAAACTGTTTTTT. Translating gives CASRNEKLFF.

The chain is built from TRBV19 and TRBJ2-2; 7 bases are shared with TRBD2. The CDR3 runs 13 residues. V shed 5 bases, J shed 6 bases, and the junction held 3 bases outside the gene matches. Germline CDR1 and CDR2: LNHDA and SQIVND (reference sequence). The CDR3 DNA is TGTGCCAGTAGTCCTCGGGAGGCCGGGGAGCTGTTTTTT. This sequence encodes CASSPREAGELFF.

The chain employs TRBV19 and TRBJ2-1; 12 bases fit TRBD2. Germline assignment: CDR1 LNHDA and CDR2 SQIVND (reference sequence). This CDR3 has 16 amino acids. Unmatched junction bases numbered 10, after V lost 5 bases and J lost 8 bases. The DNA for the CDR3 is TGTGCCAGTAGTGCCATGGGGACTAGCGGGTCCGATGAGCAGTTCTTC. This translates into CASSAMGTSGSDEQFF.

This chain joins TRBV2 and TRBJ1-5; 7 bases line up with TRBD1. Looked up from germline, CDR1 is SNHLY and CDR2 is FYNNEI. The CDR3 runs to 15 residues. Trimming took 6 bases from V and 7 from J; bases not matched to a gene: 12. CDR3: CASRRDSQGVQPQHF. The CDR3 nucleotides are TGTGCCAGCAGGAGGGACAGTCAGGGGGTCCAGCCCCAGCATTTT.

This rearrangement joins TRBV28 to TRBJ1-1, with D possibly matching TRBD1 (6 bases). The CDR3 totals 14 residues. Trimming took off 7 bases at V and 5 bases at J, with 17 bases between the two ends. Germline V gives CDR1 MDHEN, CDR2 SYDVKM. This CDR3 is CASTLTGRRTEAFF. CDR3 bases: TGTGCCAGCACGTTAACAGGGAGGAGGACTGAAGCTTTCTTT.

V gene TRBV6-1 combines with J gene TRBJ2-7; perhaps TRBD2 as D (6 bases). V gave up 1 base and J gave up 3 bases, with 13 bases separating them. The CDR3 spans 15 residues. The germline gives CDR1 MNHNS, CDR2 SASEGT. CDR3 DNA sequence: TGTGCCAGCAGTGAAGGCGGGACGGCACTCTACGAGCAGTACTTC. The encoded protein is CASSEGGTALYEQYF.

V and J are TRBV7-3 and TRBJ1-3, with a tentative D call TRBD1 (5 bases). Deletions cut 5 bases from V and 1 base from J, with 9 bases between. The CDR3 is 14 amino acids. The germline CDR1 and CDR2 sequences are SGHTA and FQGTGA. The CDR3 sequence: CASSLGESGNTIYF. In DNA, the CDR3 is TGTGCCAGCAGCCTAGGGGAGTCTGGAAACACCATATATTTT.

This sequence joins TRBV6-1 and TRBJ2-7, with 10 bases that match TRBD1. The V and J ends lost 2 bases and 0 bases, in that order; junction bases with no gene match: 10. The CDR3 runs 18 residues. In germline, CDR1 is MNHNS, CDR2 SASEGT. CDR3 DNA sequence: TGTGCCAGCAGTGAAAACTCCGGACAGGGGGGGAACTCCTACGAGCAGTACTTC. The encoded protein is CASSENSGQGGNSYEQYF.

The rearrangement uses TRBV5-4 and TRBJ2-7, with 10 bases that match TRBD1. The V gene end was trimmed by 0 bases and the J gene end by 2 bases; junction bases not matched to a gene: 2. Germline CDR1 and CDR2: SGHNT and YYREEE (reference sequence). This CDR3 spans 15 amino acids. The CDR3 DNA sequence: TGTGCCAGCAGCTTGGGACAGGGGGCTACCTACGAGCAGTACTTC. Translating it yields CASSLGQGATYEQYF.